What follows is one T cell receptor (beta chain) and its context. Its antigen is undetermined. With 7 bases removed from V and 7 bases from J, the gap between germline ends came to 24 bases. The CDR3 totals 16 residues. The data derive from a study of T-cell memory formation after mild COVID-19. Study as a whole: TCR clusters showed largely donor specificity. General study findings and limits: Certain responding clones were present in pre-infection memory, suggesting participation of cross-reactive memory. Still unconfirmed is whether the second-wave clones peaking on day 37 recognized SARS-CoV-2. Contracting clones from day 15 to 85 had balanced CD4/CD8; later expanders favoured CD4+.

One entry per CDR3 protein, called by TCRdb with MiXCR from the 5' RACE reads. The sample has approximately 250,000 distinct CDR3 sequences, roughly 17% seen once. The receptor was derived from a man in his late teens or twenties who had mild COVID-19 (a few samples of this study predate the infection). Cell type and time point are not known. The chain uses TRBV12-3 or TRBV12-4 and TRBJ2-3; D might be TRBD2 (7 bases). Source material: PBMCs or a T cell subset sorted from them (not recorded which). The CDR3 region has the DNA TGTGCCAGCACCCCTCTATGGGAGGGGGGGGTGTATACGCAGTATTTT. It specifies CASTPLWEGGVYTQYF.